Each of the 26 T cell receptor beta chains below was sequenced from the same sample in a study of blood T cell repertoires in COVID-19. Clones were sequenced by immunoSEQ multiplex PCR, and TCRdb holds only the in-frame ones, with some missing. The repertoire holds about 160,000 clones, with roughly 87% as singletons. The sample taken for sequencing was PBMCs or T cells enriched from blood (not recorded which). These receptors came from a woman aged 45-65 years who had recovered from COVID-19.

This chain connects TRBV5-1 to TRBJ1-6; 8 positions match TRBD1. With V trimmed by 4 bases and J by 6 bases, 6 bases remained unmatched. This CDR3 is built from 15 residues. Germline lookup yields CDR1 SGHRS and CDR2 YFSETQ. CDR3 DNA sequence: TGCGCCAGCAGCGGGGGACAGGAACCTAATTCACCCCTCCACTTT. Its protein product is CASSGGQEPNSPLHF.

The V call is TRBV4-2, the J call TRBJ2-1; TRBD2 agrees at 8 bases. Looked up from germline, CDR1 is LGHNA and CDR2 is YNFKEQ. The CDR3 covers 18 residues. The trim removed 0 bases at V and 4 bases at J, leaving 11 bases unmatched. The CDR3 nucleotides read TGTGCCAGCAGCCAAGACGGGGGAACTAGCGGCGGGTACAATGAGCAGTTCTTC. It codes for CASSQDGGTSGGYNEQFF.

This clone was detected only once. The J gene is TRBJ2-5, the V gene TRBV28; TRBD1 agrees at 7 bases. Unmatched junction bases numbered 10, after V lost 5 bases and J lost 1 base. CDR3 length equals 16 residues. Germline CDR1 is MDHEN and CDR2 is SYDVKM. CDR3: CASSRRQGTVQETQYF. CDR3 bases: TGTGCCAGCAGTAGACGACAGGGAACCGTCCAAGAGACCCAGTACTTC.

The rearrangement joins TRBV10-3 to TRBJ2-5, with D maybe TRBD2 (8 bases). Trimming removed 10 bases at V and 5 bases at J, with 17 bases between. This CDR3 region has 13 residues. Germline V gives CDR1 ENHRY, CDR2 SYGVKD. CDR3 coding DNA: TGTGCCACTGCCGGGGGGGACAGCGAGACCCAGTACTTC. This translates into CATAGGDSETQYF.

This chain uses TRBV18 with TRBJ1-2, with unresolved D. The V gene lost 3 bases and the J gene lost 4 bases, with 15 bases spanning the gap. Germline-derived CDR1 and CDR2 are KGHSH and LQKENI. This CDR3 comprises 15 residues. The CDR3 reads CASSPTPNGSYGYTF. In DNA, the CDR3 is TGTGCCAGCTCACCTACCCCCAATGGGAGCTATGGCTACACCTTC.

This sequence joins TRBV3-1 (or the pseudogene TRBV3-2) and TRBJ2-1, with 8 bases that match TRBD1. J gave up 8 bases and V 4 bases, and 10 bases lay outside the gene matches. Germline V gene sequence: CDR1 LGHDT, CDR2 YNNKEL (reference sequence). The CDR3 is 15 residues long. The CDR3 reads CASSRQGGQVDEQFF. The CDR3 nucleotides read TGTGCCAGCAGCCGACAAGGGGGACAGGTGGATGAGCAGTTCTTC.

The rearrangement links TRBV19 to TRBJ1-1; D is uncertain. There are 11 residues in the CDR3. V was cut by 3 bases and J by 8 bases, with 7 bases left in between. CDR1 LNHDA and CDR2 SQIVND come from the germline V gene (reference sequence). CDR3 in DNA: TGTGCCAGTAGTATGGCAACCGAAGCTTTCTTT. Translated: CASSMATEAFF. Based on the CDR3 plus reference TRBV19 and TRBJ1-1, the full variable domain is DGGITQSPKYLFRKEGQNVTLSCEQNLNHDAMYWYRQDPGQGLRLIYYSQIVNDFQKGDIAEGYSVSREKKESFPLTVTSAQKNPTAFYLCASSMATEAFFGQGTRLTVV.

The V call is TRBV27, the J call TRBJ2-7, with TRBD2 identical over 7 bases. Germline V gene sequence: CDR1 MNHEY, CDR2 SMNVEV (reference sequence). The CDR3 extends over 16 amino acids. The V segment lost 5 bases and the J segment 0 bases; nucleotides outside the gene matches: 10. This chain's CDR3 is CASSPWEGRSSYEQYF. The CDR3 nucleotides read TGTGCCAGCAGTCCCTGGGAGGGACGGAGCTCCTACGAGCAGTACTTC.

The chain combines TRBV3-1 (or the pseudogene TRBV3-2) with TRBJ2-5; 7 nucleotides line up with TRBD1. The CDR3 contains 15 residues. The germline CDR1 and CDR2 sequences are LGHDT and YNNKEL (reference sequence). The V segment lost 1 base and the J segment 4 bases; nucleotides outside the gene matches: 6. The CDR3 sequence: CASSQGLKGAETQYF. In nucleotides, the CDR3 is TGTGCCAGCAGCCAAGGGTTGAAGGGGGCAGAGACCCAGTACTTC.

The chain carries TRBV28 and TRBJ2-7; 8 bases fit TRBD1. CDR3 size: 15 residues. Losses at the gene ends were 4 bases for V and 1 base for J; bases not matched to a gene: 6. Per germline, CDR1 MDHEN and CDR2 SYDVKM. The CDR3 loop reads CASSSGTGLSYEQYF. For the CDR3, the DNA is TGTGCCAGCAGTTCAGGGACAGGTCTATCCTACGAGCAGTACTTC.

The V gene is TRBV4-1, the J gene TRBJ2-7; TRBD2 matches at 8 bases. Germline CDR1 and CDR2: MGHRA and YSYEKL. This CDR3 spans 17 amino acids. Trimming at V came to 4 bases and at J to 1 base, leaving 12 bases not matched to a gene. In nucleotides, the CDR3 is TGCGCCAGCAGCCCTCGTCTTAGCGGGATACCGTCCTACGAGCAGTACTTC. Its protein product is CASSPRLSGIPSYEQYF.

The chain joins TRBV9 to TRBJ2-1, with 8 bases fitting TRBD2. The germline V gene has CDR1 SGDLS and CDR2 YYNGEE. The CDR3 is 17 amino acids. V lost 0 bases, J lost 2 bases, and 7 bases stayed unmatched. This chain's CDR3 is CASSVDLAGGTYNEQFF. The DNA for the CDR3 is TGTGCCAGCAGCGTAGATCTGGCGGGAGGAACCTACAATGAGCAGTTCTTC.

This clone was seen just once. This chain uses TRBV19 with TRBJ2-7; perhaps TRBD2 as D (5 bases). The ends were cut back, 4 bases at V and 6 bases at J, with 16 bases in the middle. The CDR3 is 14 amino acids. The germline V gene encodes CDR1 LNHDA and CDR2 SQIVND (reference sequence). This CDR3 is CASSTTIGVPEQYF. The CDR3 region has the DNA TGTGCCAGTAGTACAACAATCGGGGTCCCCGAGCAGTACTTC.

This chain joins TRBV10-1 and TRBJ2-7; possibly TRBD1 for D (7 bases). The V and J ends lost 8 bases and 6 bases respectively, with 20 bases between them. The CDR3 contains 14 residues. The germline V gene encodes CDR1 WNHNN and CDR2 SYGVQD (reference sequence). CDR3 sequence: CASLCRGDFCEQYF. For the CDR3, the DNA is TGCGCCAGCTTATGCAGGGGGGATTTTTGCGAGCAGTACTTC.

The V call is TRBV7-9, the J call TRBJ1-5; 7 bases align to TRBD1. CDR1 is SEHNR and CDR2 is FQNEAQ in the germline V gene (reference sequence). This CDR3 region has 14 residues. The V and J ends lost 4 bases and 1 base, in that order; junction bases with no gene match: 1. The CDR3 here is CASSSQGSNQPQHF. In nucleotides, the CDR3 is TGTGCCAGCAGCTCACAGGGGAGCAATCAGCCCCAGCATTTT.

This rearrangement joins TRBV21-1 to TRBJ2-7; no DNA check was done on the table's D call, TRBD1. TRBV21-1 is termed a pseudogene. The CDR3 extends over 17 amino acids. CDR3 in amino acids: CASSKDAWGTGELEQYF. The DNA for the CDR3 is TGTGCCAGCAGCAAAGACGCGTGGGGGACAGGGGAGCTCGAGCAGTACTTC.

This sequence joins TRBV7-2 and TRBJ2-1; D gene ambiguous. The V end lost 1 base, the J end lost 3 bases, and 7 bases lay between the germline ends. The CDR3 is made up of 14 amino acids. From germline, CDR1 is SGHTA and CDR2 FQGNSA. CDR3 nucleotide sequence: TGTGCCAGCAGCTTAGAGACTCGCTACAATGAGCAGTTCTTC. The encoded protein is CASSLETRYNEQFF.

This clone was seen just once. V gene TRBV12-5 combines with J gene TRBJ1-2; D is perhaps TRBD1 (5 bases). The V gene's germline CDR1 is LGHNT and CDR2 FRNRAP. V was pared by 2 bases and J by 7 bases, with 8 bases between. The CDR3 spans 12 residues. CDR3 protein: CASGLPGGGYTF. The DNA of the CDR3 is TGTGCTAGTGGTTTGCCCGGGGGTGGCTACACCTTC.

This chain uses TRBV14 with TRBJ2-1; TRBD2 agrees at 7 bases. After removal of 1 base from V and 3 bases from J, the junction contained 9 bases not matched to a gene. Germline CDR1 is SGHDN and CDR2 is FVKESK. There are 17 residues in the CDR3. The CDR3 reads CASSQAHGGWNYNEQFF. The CDR3 DNA sequence: TGTGCCAGCAGCCAAGCCCACGGGGGGTGGAACTACAATGAGCAGTTCTTC.

The V gene is TRBV5-1, the J gene TRBJ1-2, with a possible D match to TRBD1 (5 bases). Germline values: CDR1 SGHRS, CDR2 YFSETQ. CDR3 length equals 12 residues. Trimming left V 3 bases short and J 8 bases short, with 11 bases between. The CDR3 is CASSSTVDGYTF. The CDR3 coding sequence is TGCGCCAGCAGCTCGACAGTGGACGGCTACACCTTC.

The J gene is TRBJ1-1, the V gene TRBV6-5; the match to TRBD1 covers 7 bases. The CDR3 is made up of 15 amino acids. J was trimmed by 0 bases and V by 3 bases; bases with no gene match: 4. The germline V gene encodes CDR1 MNHEY and CDR2 SVGAGI. CDR3 nucleotides: TGTGCCAGCAGTTATGACAGGGACTTGAACACTGAAGCTTTCTTT. Protein sequence: CASSYDRDLNTEAFF.

The gene calls are TRBV2 and TRBJ1-2, with D possibly being TRBD1 (6 bases). The CDR3 sequence is 11 residues long. CDR1 is SNHLY and CDR2 is FYNNEI in the germline V gene. V shed 5 bases and J shed 7 bases, with 8 bases lying between them. CDR3 nucleotide sequence: TGTGCCAGCAGTCAGGGGTCTGGCTACACCTTC. It specifies CASSQGSGYTF.

J is TRBJ1-5 and V is TRBV28, with TRBD1 as a possible D gene (5 bases). V lost 10 bases to trimming and J lost 0 bases, with 19 bases between them. Germline assignment: CDR1 MDHEN and CDR2 SYDVKM. CDR3 length: 16 amino acids. This CDR3 is CATRVWGLASNQPQHF. CDR3 sequence (DNA): TGTGCCACTCGGGTTTGGGGCCTTGCTAGCAATCAGCCCCAGCATTTT.

The chain carries TRBV5-1 and TRBJ1-1; 8 bases are shared with TRBD1. The germline gives CDR1 SGHRS, CDR2 YFSETQ. This CDR3 region has 16 residues. With V trimmed by 0 bases and J by 4 bases, 8 bases remained unmatched. DNA for the CDR3: TGCGCCAGCAGCTTGGGGGGCCCTACAGGGGGCACTGAAGCTTTCTTT. It encodes CASSLGGPTGGTEAFF.

V and J are TRBV19 and TRBJ2-1; TRBD2 aligns across 8 bases. Germline loops: CDR1 LNHDA, CDR2 SQIVND (reference sequence). With V trimmed by 0 bases and J by 0 bases, 7 bases remained unmatched. The CDR3 loop spans 18 amino acids. CDR3 loop: CASSIEPLAATSYNEQFF. The CDR3 coding sequence is TGTGCCAGTAGTATAGAACCACTAGCGGCCACCTCCTACAATGAGCAGTTCTTC. Full variable domain (outside the CDR3, taken from reference TRBV19 and TRBJ2-1): DGGITQSPKYLFRKEGQNVTLSCEQNLNHDAMYWYRQDPGQGLRLIYYSQIVNDFQKGDIAEGYSVSREKKESFPLTVTSAQKNPTAFYLCASSIEPLAATSYNEQFFGPGTRLTVL.

V and J are TRBV28 and TRBJ2-3; D possibly corresponds to TRBD1 (6 bases). Per germline, CDR1 MDHEN and CDR2 SYDVKM. Trimming stripped 5 bases from V and 4 bases from J, with 19 bases between. The CDR3 spans 16 residues. This chain's CDR3 is CASSPPGAGLSDTQYF. CDR3 in DNA: TGTGCCAGCAGTCCCCCAGGGGCAGGGTTATCAGATACGCAGTATTTT. The whole variable domain, remainder taken from reference TRBV28 and TRBJ2-3, is DVKVTQSSRYLVKRTGEKVFLECVQDMDHENMFWYRQDPGLGLRLIYFSYDVKMKEKGDIPEGYSVSREKKERFSLILESASTNQTSMYLCASSPPGAGLSDTQYFGPGTRLTVL.